Listed here are 9 T cell receptor beta chains from one sample, sequenced in a study of blood T cell repertoires in COVID-19. The data were produced by immunoSEQ multiplex PCR, yet TCRdb's version contains in-frame clones alone and is incomplete. The sample lists approximately 350,000 clones, roughly 90% occurring once. Sequencing input: peripheral blood. The receptor source for this set is a woman aged 65 to 85 with COVID-19, enrolled during active disease.

The rearrangement uses TRBV4-1 and TRBJ2-3; unclear D gene. Germline CDR1 is MGHRA and CDR2 is YSYEKL. Trimming cost V 0 bases and J 7 bases, with 5 bases left between them. The CDR3 totals 12 residues. The CDR3: CASSQDKHTQYF. The DNA for the CDR3 is TGCGCCAGCAGCCAAGATAAGCATACGCAGTATTTT.

The J gene is TRBJ2-7, the V gene TRBV5-1; D ambiguous. In germline, CDR1 is SGHRS, CDR2 YFSETQ. This CDR3 region has 11 residues. V lost 2 bases and J lost 3, with 3 bases in between. This CDR3 reads CASSFSYEQYF. In DNA, the CDR3 is TGCGCCAGCAGCTTCAGCTACGAGCAGTACTTC.

The genes are TRBV9 and TRBJ1-2; 9 bases align to TRBD1. V shed 4 bases and J 4 bases; nucleotides not matched to a gene: 11. The CDR3 contains 16 residues. Germline assignment: CDR1 SGDLS and CDR2 YYNGEE. CDR3 DNA sequence: TGTGCCAGCAGCCTTCGGGACAGGGCGGCCACCTATGGCTACACCTTC. Its protein product is CASSLRDRAATYGYTF.

The chain carries TRBV9 and TRBJ2-2; 13 nucleotides match TRBD2. The ends lost 4 bases at V and 0 bases at J; junction bases unmatched: 6. The CDR3 extends over 18 amino acids. CDR1 is SGDLS and CDR2 is YYNGEE in the germline V gene. The CDR3 sequence: CASSSRTSGGANTGELFF. CDR3 nucleotide sequence: TGTGCCAGCAGCTCTCGGACTAGCGGGGGAGCGAACACCGGGGAGCTGTTTTTT.

V gene TRBV7-2 combines with J gene TRBJ2-3, with a tentative D call TRBD2 (5 bases). The germline V and J ends were trimmed by 5 bases and 6 bases, with 18 bases remaining between them. This CDR3 is built from 15 residues. The V gene's germline CDR1 is SGHTA and CDR2 FQGNSA. The CDR3: CASSTPLASGDTQYF. DNA for the CDR3: TGTGCCAGCAGCACCCCTCTAGCTTCGGGGGATACGCAGTATTTT.

The chain recombines TRBV19 with TRBJ2-1, with TRBD2 matching over 11 bases. The CDR3 runs to 16 residues. Losses at the gene ends were 5 bases for V and 5 bases for J; bases not matched to a gene: 8. CDR1 LNHDA and CDR2 SQIVND come from the germline V gene (reference sequence). CDR3 residues: CASSFLTSGGHNEQFF. CDR3 nucleotides: TGTGCCAGTAGTTTCCTCACTAGCGGGGGTCACAATGAGCAGTTCTTC.

This clone was counted between two and nine times. The rearrangement links TRBV28 to TRBJ1-2, with D tentatively TRBD1 (5 bases). Germline-derived CDR1 and CDR2 are MDHEN and SYDVKM. The CDR3 length is 14 residues. Trimming removed 7 bases at V and 3 bases at J, with 15 bases between. The CDR3 DNA reads as TGTGCCAGCACGCGGTCAGGCAGGGACTATGGCTACACCTTC. As protein: CASTRSGRDYGYTF.

V gene TRBV5-1 combines with J gene TRBJ1-2; D perhaps matches TRBD1 (6 bases). The germline CDR1 and CDR2 sequences are SGHRS and YFSETQ. The CDR3 has 13 amino acids. V lost 1 base and J lost 8, with 12 bases in between. CDR3 in DNA: TGCGCCAGCAGCTTGCAGGGGACGGGAGGCTACACCTTC. Translated, it gives CASSLQGTGGYTF. The variable domain in full, with the rest retrieved from reference TRBV5-1 and TRBJ1-2, is KAGVTQTPRYLIKTRGQQVTLSCSPISGHRSVSWYQQTPGQGLQFLFEYFSETQRNKGNFPGRFSGRQFSNSRSEMNVSTLELGDSALYLCASSLQGTGGYTFGSGTRLTVV.

The chain uses TRBV4-1 and TRBJ2-7, with 9 bases aligning to TRBD1. Germline-derived CDR1 and CDR2 are MGHRA and YSYEKL. CDR3 length equals 16 residues. J was trimmed by 2 bases and V by 3 bases; bases with no gene match: 8. The CDR3 nucleotides are TGCGCCAGCAGCCAGCCCGGGACAGGGAGGGCCTACGAGCAGTACTTC. Residues: CASSQPGTGRAYEQYF.